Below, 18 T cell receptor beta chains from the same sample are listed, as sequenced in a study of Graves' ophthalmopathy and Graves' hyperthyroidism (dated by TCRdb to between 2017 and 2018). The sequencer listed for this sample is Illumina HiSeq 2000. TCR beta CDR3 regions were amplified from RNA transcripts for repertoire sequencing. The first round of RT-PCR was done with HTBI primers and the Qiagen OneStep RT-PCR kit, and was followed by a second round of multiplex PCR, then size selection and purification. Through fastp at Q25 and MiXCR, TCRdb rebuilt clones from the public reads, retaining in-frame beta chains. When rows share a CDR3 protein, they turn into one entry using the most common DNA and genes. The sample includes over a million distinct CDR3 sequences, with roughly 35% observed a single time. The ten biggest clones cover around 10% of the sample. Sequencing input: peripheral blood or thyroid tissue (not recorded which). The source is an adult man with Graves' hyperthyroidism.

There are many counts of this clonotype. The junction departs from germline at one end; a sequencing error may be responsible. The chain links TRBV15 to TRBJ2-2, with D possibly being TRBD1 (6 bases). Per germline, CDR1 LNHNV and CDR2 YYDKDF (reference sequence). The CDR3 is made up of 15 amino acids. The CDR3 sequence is CATSGDRQNTGELFF. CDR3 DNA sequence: TGTGCCACCAGCGGAGACAGGCAGAACACCGGGGAGCTGTTTTTT.

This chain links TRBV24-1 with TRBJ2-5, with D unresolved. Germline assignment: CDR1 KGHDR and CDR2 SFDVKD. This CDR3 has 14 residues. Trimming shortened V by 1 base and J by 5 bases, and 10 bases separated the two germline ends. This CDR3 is CATSDFAKRETQYF. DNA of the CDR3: TGTGCCACCAGTGATTTCGCCAAGAGGGAGACCCAGTACTTC.

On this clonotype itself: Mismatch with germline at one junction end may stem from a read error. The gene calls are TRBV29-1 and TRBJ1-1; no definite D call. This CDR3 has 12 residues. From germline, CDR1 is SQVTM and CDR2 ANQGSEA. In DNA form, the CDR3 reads TGCAGCGTCGGTGCGATGAACACTGAAGTTTTCTTT. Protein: CSVGAMNTEVFF.

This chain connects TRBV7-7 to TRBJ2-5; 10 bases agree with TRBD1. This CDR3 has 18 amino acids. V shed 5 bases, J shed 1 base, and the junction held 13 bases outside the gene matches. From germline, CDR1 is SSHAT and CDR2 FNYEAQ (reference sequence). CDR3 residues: CASSPHLRTGGFQETQYF. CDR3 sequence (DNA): TGTGCCAGCAGCCCGCATCTCAGGACAGGGGGATTCCAAGAGACCCAGTACTTC.

CDR3 protein: CASSQVVGYEQYF. CDR3 DNA sequence: TGCGCCAGCAGCCAAGTGGTGGGCTACGAGCAGTACTTC. This chain joins TRBV4-3 and TRBJ2-7; no firm D call. The V end lost 1 base, the J end lost 3 bases, and 7 bases lay between the germline ends. This CDR3 has 13 amino acids. Germline CDR1 reads LGHNA; CDR2 reads YSLEER.

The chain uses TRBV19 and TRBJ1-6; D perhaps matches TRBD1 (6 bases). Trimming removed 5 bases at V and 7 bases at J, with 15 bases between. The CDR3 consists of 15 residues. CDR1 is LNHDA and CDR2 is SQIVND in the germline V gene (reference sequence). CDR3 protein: CASSSDRRRNSPLHF. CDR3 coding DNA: TGTGCCAGTAGTTCCGACAGGCGGCGAAATTCACCCCTCCACTTT.

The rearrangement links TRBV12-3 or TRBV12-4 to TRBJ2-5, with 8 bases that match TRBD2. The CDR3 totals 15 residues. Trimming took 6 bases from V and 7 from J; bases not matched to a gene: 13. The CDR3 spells CASRSSGSMGGTQYF. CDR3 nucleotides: TGTGCCAGCAGATCCAGCGGGAGCATGGGGGGGACCCAGTACTTC.

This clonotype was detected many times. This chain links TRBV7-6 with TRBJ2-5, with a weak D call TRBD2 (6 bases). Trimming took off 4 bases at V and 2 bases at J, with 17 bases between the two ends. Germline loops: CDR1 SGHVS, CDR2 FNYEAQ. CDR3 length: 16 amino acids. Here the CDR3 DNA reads TGTGCCAGCAGCTCCTCTGGGGGGACCACTCAAGAGACCCAGTACTTC. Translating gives CASSSSGGTTQETQYF.

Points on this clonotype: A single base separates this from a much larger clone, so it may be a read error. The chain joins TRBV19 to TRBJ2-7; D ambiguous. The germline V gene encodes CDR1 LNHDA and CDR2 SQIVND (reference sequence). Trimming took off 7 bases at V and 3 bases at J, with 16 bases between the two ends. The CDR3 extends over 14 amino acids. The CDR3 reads CASKSPDSIYEQYF. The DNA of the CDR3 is TGTGCCAGTAAGTCGCCAGACTCTATCTACGAGCAGTACTTC.

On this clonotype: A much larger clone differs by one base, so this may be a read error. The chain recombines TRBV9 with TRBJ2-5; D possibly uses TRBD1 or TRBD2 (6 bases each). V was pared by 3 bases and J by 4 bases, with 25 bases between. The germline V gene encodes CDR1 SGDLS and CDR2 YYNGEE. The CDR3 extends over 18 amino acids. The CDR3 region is CASSGGIVGGQGGETQYF. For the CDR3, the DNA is TGTGCCAGCAGCGGGGGCATTGTGGGGGGCCAAGGCGGAGAGACCCAGTACTTC.

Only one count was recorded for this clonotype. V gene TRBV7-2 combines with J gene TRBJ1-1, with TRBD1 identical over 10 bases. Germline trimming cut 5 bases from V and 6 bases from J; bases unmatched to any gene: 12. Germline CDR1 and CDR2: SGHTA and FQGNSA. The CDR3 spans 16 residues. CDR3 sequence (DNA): TGTGCCAGCAGCGAACGGGACAGGGGTTTCGCTGCTGAAGCTTTCTTT. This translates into CASSERDRGFAAEAFF.

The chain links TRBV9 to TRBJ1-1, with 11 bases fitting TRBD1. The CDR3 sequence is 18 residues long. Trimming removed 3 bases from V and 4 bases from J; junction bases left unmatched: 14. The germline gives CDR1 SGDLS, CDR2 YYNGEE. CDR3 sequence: CASSAQAGTGGRSTEAFF. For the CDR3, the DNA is TGTGCCAGCAGCGCTCAAGCCGGGACAGGGGGTCGGAGCACTGAAGCTTTCTTT.

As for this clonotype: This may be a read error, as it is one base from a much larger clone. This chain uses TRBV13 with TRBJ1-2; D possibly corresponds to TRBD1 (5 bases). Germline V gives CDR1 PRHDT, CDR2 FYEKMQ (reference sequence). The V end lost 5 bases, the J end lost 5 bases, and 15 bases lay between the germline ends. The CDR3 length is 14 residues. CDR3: CASSRGARIYGYTF. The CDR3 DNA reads TGTGCCAGCAGCCGAGGGGCCCGAATTTATGGCTACACCTTC.

CDR3 DNA sequence: TGTGCCAGCAGCTTAGGAGTGCTAGCGGGCAACACTGAAGCTTTCTTT. It encodes CASSLGVLAGNTEAFF. This rearrangement joins TRBV7-9 to TRBJ1-1, with D hard to call. The germline gives CDR1 SEHNR, CDR2 FQNEAQ (reference sequence). Between the trimmed V and J ends, which lost 1 base and 2 bases, there was a span of 14 bases. The CDR3 covers 16 residues.

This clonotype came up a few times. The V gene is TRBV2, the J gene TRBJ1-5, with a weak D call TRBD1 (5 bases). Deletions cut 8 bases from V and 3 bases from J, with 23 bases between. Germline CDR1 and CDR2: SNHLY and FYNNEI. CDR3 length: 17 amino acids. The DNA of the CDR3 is TGTGCCAGCTCACCATCGATTGGGACGGGGAACAATCAGCCCCAGCATTTT. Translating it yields CASSPSIGTGNNQPQHF.

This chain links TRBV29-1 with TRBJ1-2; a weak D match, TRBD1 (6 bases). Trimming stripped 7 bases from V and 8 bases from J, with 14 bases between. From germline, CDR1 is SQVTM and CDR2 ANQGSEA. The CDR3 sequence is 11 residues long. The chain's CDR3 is CSAPMGGGYTF. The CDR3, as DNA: TGCAGCGCACCAATGGGGGGCGGCTACACCTTC.

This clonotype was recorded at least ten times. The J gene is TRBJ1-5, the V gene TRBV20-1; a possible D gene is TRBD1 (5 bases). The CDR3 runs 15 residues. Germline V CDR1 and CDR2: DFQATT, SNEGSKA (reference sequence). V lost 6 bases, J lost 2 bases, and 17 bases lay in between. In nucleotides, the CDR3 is TGCAGTGCCCACGATCTGCAGGGTGGCAATCAGCCCCAGCATTTT. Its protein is CSAHDLQGGNQPQHF.

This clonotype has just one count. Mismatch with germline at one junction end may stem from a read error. Written as DNA, the CDR3 is TGTGCCAGCAGCCCCCGGGACAGACTGTACGAGCAGCACTTC. Translated, it gives CASSPRDRLYEQHF. The chain uses TRBV5-6 and TRBJ2-7, with TRBD1 matching 7 bases. Germline loops: CDR1 SGHDT, CDR2 YYEEEE. This CDR3 spans 14 amino acids.